Below, 26 T cell receptor beta chains from the same sample are listed, as sequenced in a study of T cells in women clearing cervical HPV infection. Some clones are missing from TCRdb's copy, which holds only in-frame ones; the method was immunoSEQ multiplex PCR. This sample's clone table lists around 35,000 clones. The sample was blood buffy coat. These receptors all stem from a woman between 18 and 70 years old with a cervical HPV16 infection that either progressed to CIN3+ or cleared (not recorded which).

About this clone: From the germline J gene comes the end of the CDR3, since the read stops 3 residues before it. The J gene is TRBJ2-7, the V gene TRBV13; 8 bases agree with TRBD2. The CDR3 totals 19 residues. The germline V gene has CDR1 PRHDT and CDR2 FYEKMQ (reference sequence). The junction had 22 bases not matched to a gene; V was cut back by 5 bases and J by 4 bases. The sequenced part of the CDR3 DNA is TGTGCCAGCAGCCGGCGTAGCGGTTGGCGGGGGGCTTTTAGATACGAG. It translates to CASSRRSGWRGAFRYE. The full CDR3 is CASSRRSGWRGAFRYEQYF.

Worth noting for this clone: The CDR3 is cut off 3 residues early in the read; its end comes from the germline J gene. The chain employs TRBV7-6 and TRBJ2-2; 9 bases map to TRBD2. Germline V gene data show CDR1 as SGHVS and CDR2 as FNYEAQ. There are 15 residues in the CDR3. V shed 1 base and J 5 bases; nucleotides not matched to a gene: 2. CDR3 region: CASSLVSGGTGELFF. The DNA read from the CDR3 is TGTGCCAGCAGCTTAGTTAGCGGGGGTACCGGGGAG.

Note on this clone: The CDR3 end falls 3 residues outside the read, so it is completed with the germline J gene. This chain uses TRBV5-8 with TRBJ1-1; the D gene is possibly TRBD1 (5 bases). The V end was cut by 1 base, the J end by 5 bases, with 12 bases between. The CDR3 length is 14 residues. The germline V gene encodes CDR1 SGHTS and CDR2 YDEGEE. The sequenced part of the CDR3 DNA is TGTGCCAGCAGCTTGTGGCAGGGAGGAACTGAA. It translates to CASSLWQGGTE. The CDR3 in its entirety is CASSLWQGGTEAFF.

With respect to this clone: The read stops 3 residues short of the end of the CDR3; the missing end is completed from the germline J gene. The V and J genes are TRBV20-1 and TRBJ2-3; 9 bases fit TRBD2. This CDR3 comprises 15 residues. CDR1 is DFQATT and CDR2 is SNEGSKA in the germline V gene (reference sequence). Unmatched junction bases numbered 6, after V lost 1 base and J lost 4 bases. The CDR3 DNA, read in part, is TGCAGTGCTAGAGGGCGGGGGGGCCCCCCAGATACG. Translation gives CSARGRGGPPDT. The complete CDR3 sequence is CSARGRGGPPDTQYF.

In the case of this clone: The read terminates 3 residues ahead of where the CDR3 ends, so the germline J gene completes it. The chain recombines TRBV5-4 with TRBJ1-3; 7 nucleotides match TRBD1. The CDR3 is 15 amino acids. CDR1 and CDR2 from the germline V gene are SGHNT and YYREEE (reference sequence). Trimming cost V 4 bases and J 1 base; bases outside gene matches: 5. The covered CDR3 bases are TGTGCCAGCAGCATACAGGGGATGTCTGGAAACACC. It yields the protein CASSIQGMSGNT. The full-length CDR3 reads as CASSIQGMSGNTIYF.

Concerning this clone itself: The read terminates 3 residues ahead of where the CDR3 ends, so the germline J gene completes it. The J gene is TRBJ2-7, the V gene TRBV9; D possibly corresponds to TRBD1 (6 bases). Deletions cut 0 bases from V and 3 bases from J, with 10 bases between. Looked up from germline, CDR1 is SGDLS and CDR2 is YYNGEE. There are 14 residues in the CDR3. The covered CDR3 bases are TGTGCCAGCAGCGTAGCACAGGGCGACTACGAG. It is translated as CASSVAQGDYE. The complete CDR3 reads CASSVAQGDYEQYF. Full variable domain (rest looked up from reference TRBV9 and TRBJ2-7): DSGVTQTPKHLITATGQRVTLRCSPRSGDLSVYWYQQSLDQGLQFLIQYYNGEERAKGNILERFSAQQFPDLHSELNLSSLELGDSALYFCASSVAQGDYEQYFGPGTRLTVT.

In regard to this clone: Read data end 3 residues before the CDR3 end; the end is taken from the germline J gene. The V gene is TRBV7-6, the J gene TRBJ1-5; a possible D gene is TRBD1 (6 bases). Trimming removed 5 bases from V and 5 bases from J, with 10 bases in between. Germline V gene data show CDR1 as SGHVS and CDR2 as FNYEAQ. This CDR3 is built from 13 residues. CDR3 in amino acids: CASSRNRDQPQHF. The DNA read from the CDR3 is TGTGCCAGCAGCCGGAACAGGGATCAGCCC.

A note on this clone: Read data end 3 residues before the CDR3 end; the end is taken from the germline J gene. This chain connects TRBV18 to TRBJ1-1; D not certain. Germline V gives CDR1 KGHSH, CDR2 LQKENI. CDR3 length: 16 amino acids. V shed 3 bases and J shed 0 bases, with 14 bases lying between them. The sequenced CDR3 bases are TGTGCCAGCTCACCGGGCGCAGGCAGAATGAACACTGAA. Amino acids: CASSPGAGRMNTE. The whole CDR3 region reads CASSPGAGRMNTEAFF.

A word on this clone: The CDR3 end lies 3 residues beyond the end of the read and is filled in from the germline J gene. V is TRBV7-2 and J is TRBJ2-5; D remains ambiguous. V dropped 1 base and J dropped 7 bases, with 7 bases sitting between them. This CDR3 spans 12 amino acids. The V gene's germline CDR1 is SGHTA and CDR2 FQGNSA. The sequenced CDR3 bases are TGTGCCAGCAGCTTAGAAATCGGGACC. The encoded protein is CASSLEIGT. The full CDR3 sequence reads CASSLEIGTQYF.

For this clone: The CDR3 goes on 3 residues after the read ends, and that part is filled in from the germline J gene. J is TRBJ2-1 and V is TRBV20-1; 7 bases match TRBD1. From germline, CDR1 is DFQATT and CDR2 SNEGSKA (reference sequence). The CDR3 length is 14 residues. The V gene end was trimmed by 0 bases and the J gene end by 3 bases; junction bases not matched to a gene: 2. The CDR3 region is CSAREGQIYNEQFF. The CDR3 DNA, read in part, is TGCAGTGCTAGAGAGGGACAGATCTACAATGAG.

In regard to this clone: The read terminates 3 residues before the CDR3 end, so the remaining end is supplied by the germline J gene. The chain couples TRBV20-1 to TRBJ2-3, with D perhaps matching TRBD1 (6 bases). Germline V gives CDR1 DFQATT, CDR2 SNEGSKA (reference sequence). The CDR3 contains 15 residues. Trimming removed 6 bases at V and 2 bases at J, with 18 bases between. The CDR3 region is CSAKRGGGTTDTQYF. Incomplete CDR3 DNA: TGCAGTGCAAAGAGAGGTGGGGGCACCACAGATACG.

In regard to this clone: The CDR3 end lies 3 residues beyond the end of the read and is filled in from the germline J gene. The rearrangement joins TRBV6-2 or TRBV6-3 to TRBJ1-1; 8 nucleotides line up with TRBD1. Germline V gene sequence: CDR1 MNHEY, CDR2 SVGEGT. V was clipped by 3 bases and J by 0 bases; unmatched bases: 9. The CDR3 is 17 residues long. The CDR3 is CASSYLRDRRMNTEAFF. The covered CDR3 bases are TGTGCCAGCAGTTATCTCCGGGACAGGCGCATGAACACTGAA.

As concerns this clone: The read falls 3 residues short of the CDR3 end, and the missing part is taken from the germline J gene. The chain has TRBV5-1 and TRBJ2-2, with 11 nucleotides matching TRBD1. Germline V lookup: CDR1 SGHRS, CDR2 YFSETQ. The CDR3 runs to 16 residues. Trimming cost V 4 bases and J 4 bases; bases outside gene matches: 6. The CDR3 here is CASSEGDRGITGELFF. The covered CDR3 bases are TGCGCCAGCAGCGAGGGGGACAGGGGGATCACCGGGGAG.

In the case of this clone: The read stops 3 residues short of the end of the CDR3; the missing end is completed from the germline J gene. The chain carries TRBV25-1 and TRBJ1-1; 9 positions match TRBD1. This CDR3 is 13 amino acids long. Trimming at V came to 8 bases and at J to 4 bases, leaving 5 bases not matched to a gene. Germline CDR1 MGHDK, CDR2 SYGVNS. CDR3 bases read: TGTGCCAGCCGGACAGGGGATGGCACTGAA. This gives the protein CASRTGDGTE. The whole CDR3 is CASRTGDGTEAFF.

The CDR3 here is CASSEYGGNTGELFF. CDR3 DNA, as far as it was read: TGTGCCAGCAGTGAATACGGGGGGAATACCGGGGAG. The V gene is TRBV7-2, the J gene TRBJ2-2; 7 positions match TRBD2. Read sequence stops 3 residues before the CDR3 end, and the germline J gene provides the missing end. Germline CDR1 is SGHTA and CDR2 is FQGNSA. This CDR3 comprises 15 residues. V was pared by 6 bases and J by 5 bases, with 9 bases of the junction left unmatched. Supplemented by reference TRBV7-2 and TRBJ2-2, the full variable domain reads GAGVSQSPSNKVTEKGKDVELRCDPISGHTALYWYRQSLGQGLEFLIYFQGNSAPDKSGLPSDRFSAERTGGSVSTLTIQRTQQEDSAVYLCASSEYGGNTGELFFGEGSRLTVL.

Notes on this clone: The read terminates 3 residues ahead of where the CDR3 ends, so the germline J gene completes it. J is TRBJ2-7 and V is TRBV7-3; a possible D gene is TRBD2 (6 bases). There are 15 residues in the CDR3. Germline V gene sequence: CDR1 SGHTA, CDR2 FQGTGA. V was pared by 6 bases and J by 2 bases, with 17 bases between. CDR3 in amino acids: CASSPAGTGAYEQYF. CDR3 DNA (partial): TGTGCCAGCAGTCCTGCCGGGACTGGCGCCTACGAG.

In regard to this clone: The read gets to within 3 residues of the CDR3 end, and the germline J gene fills in the rest. The V gene is TRBV14, the J gene TRBJ2-5; 7 bases map to TRBD2. CDR3 size: 16 residues. Germline CDR1 is SGHDN and CDR2 is FVKESK. The junction had 5 bases not matched to a gene; V was cut back by 1 base and J by 0 bases. The CDR3 region is CASSQGLAPYQETQYF. CDR3 DNA, as far as it was read: TGTGCCAGCAGCCAAGGACTAGCTCCGTACCAAGAGACC.

Note on this clone: The read falls 3 residues short of the CDR3 end, and the missing part is taken from the germline J gene. The genes are TRBV20-1 and TRBJ2-7; possible D gene TRBD2, 5 bases. Trimming cost V 0 bases and J 5 bases, with 14 bases left between them. CDR1 is DFQATT and CDR2 is SNEGSKA in the germline V gene (reference sequence). The CDR3 is 14 amino acids. The part of the CDR3 DNA that was read is TGCAGTGCTAGAGATCGAGGGCCTTTCGACGAG. It is translated as CSARDRGPFDE. From start to end, the CDR3 is CSARDRGPFDEQYF.

As concerns this clone: The read terminates 3 residues ahead of where the CDR3 ends, so the germline J gene completes it. The rearrangement links TRBV11-1 to TRBJ1-2; 9 nucleotides align to TRBD1. Looked up from germline, CDR1 is SGHAT and CDR2 is FQDESV (reference sequence). The CDR3 sequence is 13 residues long. Here the CDR3 reads CASSFTGGTRYTF. The covered CDR3 bases are TGTGCCAGCAGCTTTACAGGGGGCACTCGC.

Note on this clone: With the read ending 3 residues before the CDR3 end, the germline J gene is used to fill in that end. This sequence joins TRBV4-2 and TRBJ2-5, with TRBD2 identical over 11 bases. J lost 2 bases, V lost 3 bases, and 5 bases had no gene match. The CDR3 has 16 residues. The germline V gene has CDR1 LGHNA and CDR2 YNFKEQ. The CDR3: CASSQGASGGQETQYF. The CDR3 DNA, read in part, is TGTGCCAGCAGCCAGGGGGCTAGCGGGGGGCAAGAGACC.

The sequenced part of the CDR3 DNA is TGCAGTGCTACCCTGTCGGACTACCAAGAGACC. Its protein product is CSATLSDYQET. The whole CDR3 is CSATLSDYQETQYF. V is TRBV20-1 and J is TRBJ2-5, with D possibly being TRBD2 (5 bases). The read ends 3 residues before the CDR3 terminus; that terminus is restored from the germline J gene. V was cut by 4 bases and J by 0 bases, with 12 bases left in between. The CDR3 is made up of 14 amino acids. Germline V lookup: CDR1 DFQATT, CDR2 SNEGSKA (reference sequence).

In the case of this clone: The CDR3 end falls 3 residues outside the read, so it is completed with the germline J gene. This chain links TRBV7-2 with TRBJ1-6; D gene uncertain. The CDR3 is 12 amino acids. Trimming left V 3 bases short and J 7 bases short, with 4 bases between. CDR1 SGHTA and CDR2 FQGNSA come from the germline V gene. CDR3 DNA (partial): TGTGCCAGCAGCTTGACAAATTCACCC. It yields the protein CASSLTNSP. The entire CDR3 protein is CASSLTNSPLHF.

Notes on this clone: From the germline J gene comes the end of the CDR3, since the read stops 3 residues before it. This chain uses TRBV5-1 with TRBJ2-5; 7 bases fit TRBD2. Germline V CDR1 and CDR2: SGHRS, YFSETQ. The CDR3 runs to 14 residues. Trimming at V came to 3 bases and at J to 1 base, leaving 3 bases not matched to a gene. CDR3 sequence reads: CASSSGTIQETQYF. The covered CDR3 bases are TGCGCCAGCAGCTCGGGGACTATCCAAGAGACC.

Comment on this clone: The CDR3 is cut off 3 residues early in the read; its end comes from the germline J gene. The genes are TRBV20-1 and TRBJ2-3; D may be TRBD1 (5 bases). The CDR3 totals 14 residues. Germline assignment: CDR1 DFQATT and CDR2 SNEGSKA (reference sequence). Between the trimmed V and J ends, which lost 6 bases and 2 bases, there was a span of 15 bases. Incomplete CDR3 DNA: TGCAGTGCCAGGGTAGCTGTTAACACAGATACG. This sequence encodes CSARVAVNTDT. The complete CDR3 protein is CSARVAVNTDTQYF.

To note about this clone: The CDR3 extends 3 residues past the end of the read, so its final part is completed from the germline J gene. The genes are TRBV6-2 or TRBV6-3 and TRBJ2-7; TRBD1 aligns across 7 bases. The J segment lost 2 bases and the V segment lost 6 bases, leaving 4 bases of the junction unmatched. CDR1 and CDR2 from the germline V gene are MNHEY and SVGEGT. The CDR3 length is 13 residues. The sequenced CDR3 bases are TGTGCCAGCAGACAGGGGTTCGCCTACGAG. Translation gives CASRQGFAYE. The complete CDR3 sequence is CASRQGFAYEQYF.

The part of the CDR3 DNA that was read is TGCAGCGTCGCGGGACTCCCGAACACTGAA. This encodes CSVAGLPNTE. The entire CDR3 reads CSVAGLPNTEAFF. The rearrangement uses TRBV29-1 and TRBJ1-1, with D possibly being TRBD1 (5 bases). The CDR3 end falls 3 residues outside the read, so it is completed with the germline J gene. V was pared by 6 bases and J by 1 base, with 12 bases between. The CDR3 covers 13 residues. Germline V gene lookup returns CDR1 SQVTM and CDR2 ANQGSEA.